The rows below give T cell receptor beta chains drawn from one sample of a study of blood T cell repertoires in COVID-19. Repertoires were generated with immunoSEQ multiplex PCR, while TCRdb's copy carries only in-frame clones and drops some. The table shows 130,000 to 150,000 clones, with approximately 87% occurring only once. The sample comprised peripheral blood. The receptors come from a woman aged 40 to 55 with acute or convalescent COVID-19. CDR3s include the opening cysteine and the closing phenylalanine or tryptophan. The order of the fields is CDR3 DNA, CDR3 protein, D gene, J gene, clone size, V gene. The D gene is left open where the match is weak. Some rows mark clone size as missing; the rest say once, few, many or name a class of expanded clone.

DNA: TGTGCCAGTAGATGGACAGGCGGTTCCTACGAGCAGTACTTC
CDR3: CASRWTGGSYEQYF
D: TRBD1
J: TRBJ2-7
size: NA
V: TRBV19

DNA: TGTGCCAGCAGCCAGACGCCGGGACAGTCCTACAATGAGCAGTTCTTC
CDR3: CASSQTPGQSYNEQFF
D: TRBD1
J: TRBJ2-1
size: NA
V: TRBV13

DNA: TGTGCCATCAGTGGTTTCCAGGACAGGGTCAACACTGAAGCTTTCTTT
CDR3: CAISGFQDRVNTEAFF
D: TRBD1
J: TRBJ1-1
size: NA
V: TRBV10-3

DNA: TGTGCCAGCAGCGTAGCCAGGGGCACTGAAGCTTTCTTT
CDR3: CASSVARGTEAFF
D: NA
J: TRBJ1-1
size: NA
V: TRBV9

DNA: TGCGCCAGCAGCTTGGCTCGGGAGACCTACAATGAGCAGTTCTTC
CDR3: CASSLARETYNEQFF
D: NA
J: TRBJ2-1
size: NA
V: TRBV5-1

DNA: TGTGCCAGCAGCCCCCCGAGCTCCTACGAGCAGTACTTC
CDR3: CASSPPSSYEQYF
D: NA
J: TRBJ2-7
size: few
V: TRBV7-9

DNA: TGTGCCAGTATCGCGGGGGGGGGCCGAACCGGGGAGCTGTTTTTT
CDR3: CASIAGGGRTGELFF
D: TRBD2
J: TRBJ2-2
size: NA
V: TRBV19

DNA: TGTGCCAGCAGCTTGGGTCGGACAGCTAATTCACCCCTCCACTTT
CDR3: CASSLGRTANSPLHF
D: NA
J: TRBJ1-6
size: NA
V: TRBV5-4

DNA: TGTGCCAGCAGCTTAGCCCCAGCGGGGACTGGTGCAGATACGCAGTATTTT
CDR3: CASSLAPAGTGADTQYF
D: TRBD2
J: TRBJ2-3
size: NA
V: TRBV7-2

DNA: TGTGCCAGCAGCTTAGGAACAGGGGGCGAGTACTTC
CDR3: CASSLGTGGEYF
D: TRBD1
J: TRBJ2-7
size: once
V: TRBV11-2

DNA: TGTGCCAGCAGTTTGACGGCAGGTACCTACGAGCAGTACTTC
CDR3: CASSLTAGTYEQYF
D: NA
J: TRBJ2-7
size: NA
V: TRBV28

DNA: TGTGCCAGCAGTTACCCCCGCCCGGGGGGTAACTATGGCTACACCTTC
CDR3: CASSYPRPGGNYGYTF
D: NA
J: TRBJ1-2
size: NA
V: TRBV6-5

DNA: TGTGCCAGCAGGTCGGAGAGCAAGTGGGGGAGGAGCACTGAAGCTTTCTTT
CDR3: CASRSESKWGRSTEAFF
D: NA
J: TRBJ1-1
size: NA
V: TRBV28

DNA: TGTGCCAGCAGCTTAGTGCGGCAAGAGACCCAGTACTTC
CDR3: CASSLVRQETQYF
D: NA
J: TRBJ2-5
size: once
V: TRBV7-2

DNA: TGTGCCGGGAGGACTAGCAGCTACAATGAGCAGTTCTTC
CDR3: CAGRTSSYNEQFF
D: TRBD2
J: TRBJ2-1
size: NA
V: TRBV6-6

DNA: TGCGCCAGCAGCCAAGATCCTGGAGCGGGGGCCACAGCCTACGAGCAGTACTTC
CDR3: CASSQDPGAGATAYEQYF
D: TRBD2
J: TRBJ2-7
size: NA
V: TRBV4-3

DNA: TGTGCCAGCCGCCGGGGCCAAGAGACCCAGTACTTC
CDR3: CASRRGQETQYF
D: NA
J: TRBJ2-5
size: NA
V: TRBV28

DNA: TGTGCCTGGAGGGGGACAGGAATCTATGGCTACACCTTC
CDR3: CAWRGTGIYGYTF
D: TRBD1
J: TRBJ1-2
size: NA
V: TRBV30

DNA: TGCGCCAGCAGCCAAGCCCACCTGAGCTCCTATAATTCACCCCTCCACTTT
CDR3: CASSQAHLSSYNSPLHF
D: NA
J: TRBJ1-6
size: NA
V: TRBV4-3

DNA: TGTGCCAGCAGCTCGAGGGACAGCTATGGCTACACCTTC
CDR3: CASSSRDSYGYTF
D: TRBD1
J: TRBJ1-2
size: NA
V: TRBV7-9

DNA: TGTGCCAGCAGCCCAGGGGGGAACACTGAAGCTTTCTTT
CDR3: CASSPGGNTEAFF
D: TRBD1
J: TRBJ1-1
size: NA
V: TRBV3-1/TRBV3-2

DNA: TGTGCCAGTAGTATAACAGGGCAGTCTGAAGCTTTCTTT
CDR3: CASSITGQSEAFF
D: NA
J: TRBJ1-1
size: NA
V: TRBV19

DNA: TGTGCCAGTAGCGAGGCAGGGGACCTGAACACTGAAGCTTTCTTT
CDR3: CASSEAGDLNTEAFF
D: NA
J: TRBJ1-1
size: once
V: TRBV19

DNA: TGTGCCAGCAGCTCCCCCGGGACAGGGACAAACAATGAGCAGTTCTTC
CDR3: CASSSPGTGTNNEQFF
D: TRBD1
J: TRBJ2-1
size: NA
V: TRBV7-9

DNA: TGTGCCAGCAGCCAAGTGACAGGGCAGATCAATTCACCCCTCCACTTT
CDR3: CASSQVTGQINSPLHF
D: TRBD1
J: TRBJ1-6
size: NA
V: TRBV14

DNA: TGTGCCAGCAGCACCGAGAGTAGCAATCAGCCCCAGCATTTT
CDR3: CASSTESSNQPQHF
D: NA
J: TRBJ1-5
size: NA
V: TRBV7-9

DNA: TGTGCCAGCAGCCAGGCGACAGGGTCGGGAGCTTTCTTT
CDR3: CASSQATGSGAFF
D: TRBD1
J: TRBJ1-1
size: NA
V: TRBV3-1/TRBV3-2

DNA: TGCAGCGTCCTAGGGGACCGCGGGGCTGGCTACACCTTC
CDR3: CSVLGDRGAGYTF
D: NA
J: TRBJ1-2
size: NA
V: TRBV29-1

DNA: TGTGCCAGCAGCACCTCCTACAGGGCAACTAATGAAAAACTGTTTTTT
CDR3: CASSTSYRATNEKLFF
D: NA
J: TRBJ1-4
size: NA
V: TRBV9

DNA: TGTGCCAGCAGCCTGGGACAGTGGGGTTCACCCCTCCACTTT
CDR3: CASSLGQWGSPLHF
D: TRBD1
J: TRBJ1-6
size: NA
V: TRBV5-4

DNA: TGTGCCTGGAGTGTACAAGCGGGAGTCCTCTACAATGAGCAGTTCTTC
CDR3: CAWSVQAGVLYNEQFF
D: TRBD2
J: TRBJ2-1
size: NA
V: TRBV30

DNA: TGTGCCTGGAGTGTAAGCGGGGGGGCCGCAGAGACCCAGTACTTC
CDR3: CAWSVSGGAAETQYF
D: TRBD2
J: TRBJ2-5
size: NA
V: TRBV30

DNA: TGTGCCACCGACACCGGAAACACCATATATTTT
CDR3: CATDTGNTIYF
D: NA
J: TRBJ1-3
size: NA
V: TRBV19

DNA: TGTGCCAGTAGTGTGGGGACAACAGATACGCAGTATTTT
CDR3: CASSVGTTDTQYF
D: NA
J: TRBJ2-3
size: NA
V: TRBV19

DNA: TGTGCCAGCAGCCACGTCGGGAGGGGACAGGGGGTCTTAACAGGAGCTTTCTTT
CDR3: CASSHVGRGQGVLTGAFF
D: TRBD1
J: TRBJ1-1
size: few
V: TRBV4-2

DNA: TGTGCCAGCAGCACCCAGGGGGGAACCACCCTCCACTTT
CDR3: CASSTQGGTTLHF
D: TRBD1
J: TRBJ1-6
size: NA
V: TRBV11-2

DNA: TGTGCCAGCAGTTACGGGGGCTCTGGCTACACCTTC
CDR3: CASSYGGSGYTF
D: NA
J: TRBJ1-2
size: NA
V: TRBV6-6

DNA: TGTGCCAGCAGTCTACAGACTAGCGGGAGTACAGATACGCAGTATTTT
CDR3: CASSLQTSGSTDTQYF
D: TRBD2
J: TRBJ2-3
size: NA
V: TRBV27

DNA: TGTGCCAGCACCCCCCCGGGACAGGGGGCGCAAGGCTACACCTTC
CDR3: CASTPPGQGAQGYTF
D: TRBD1
J: TRBJ1-2
size: few
V: TRBV25-1

DNA: TGTGCCAGCAGTGGTGGTAGCGGGAGTTCGTACACCGGGGAGCTGTTTTTT
CDR3: CASSGGSGSSYTGELFF
D: TRBD2
J: TRBJ2-2
size: NA
V: TRBV2

DNA: TGTGCCAGCAGCTTGGACACGGGGAAGGGAAACACCATATATTTT
CDR3: CASSLDTGKGNTIYF
D: NA
J: TRBJ1-3
size: NA
V: TRBV5-6

DNA: TGCGCCAGCAGCCAAGATAATGGGGCCGAAGCCTACGAGCAGTACTTC
CDR3: CASSQDNGAEAYEQYF
D: NA
J: TRBJ2-7
size: NA
V: TRBV4-3

DNA: TGTGCCAGTAGTATACGTCCCGGGACAGGGAACACTGAAGCTTTCTTT
CDR3: CASSIRPGTGNTEAFF
D: TRBD1
J: TRBJ1-1
size: NA
V: TRBV19

DNA: TGTGCCAGCAGCTTGCGCGCGACACCAGATTCTGAAGCTTTCTTT
CDR3: CASSLRATPDSEAFF
D: NA
J: TRBJ1-1
size: NA
V: TRBV5-4

DNA: TGCGCCAGCAGCTGGTTAGGGGATAGCAATCAGCCCCAGCATTTT
CDR3: CASSWLGDSNQPQHF
D: NA
J: TRBJ1-5
size: NA
V: TRBV5-1

DNA: TGTGCCAGCAGACATCGACAGGGGGCGGTTGGCTACACCTTC
CDR3: CASRHRQGAVGYTF
D: TRBD1
J: TRBJ1-2
size: NA
V: TRBV28

DNA: TGTGCCAGCAGCGTGGAGGACAGGGGCGAGCAGTACTTC
CDR3: CASSVEDRGEQYF
D: TRBD1
J: TRBJ2-7
size: NA
V: TRBV9

DNA: TGTGCCATCAGTGACCCCCGGGACTCGTTCCAAGAGACCCAGTACTTC
CDR3: CAISDPRDSFQETQYF
D: NA
J: TRBJ2-5
size: NA
V: TRBV10-3

DNA: TGTGCCAGCAGTTACTCTCCCGGGACAGGGTACACCGGGGAGCTGTTTTTT
CDR3: CASSYSPGTGYTGELFF
D: TRBD1
J: TRBJ2-2
size: NA
V: TRBV6-2/TRBV6-3

DNA: TGTGCCAGCAGCTCTCGGGGCTACACCTTC
CDR3: CASSSRGYTF
D: NA
J: TRBJ1-2
size: NA
V: TRBV5-8